These T cell receptor beta chains were read from a single sample in a study of T cells in tuberculosis. TCRdb's table, derived via immunoSEQ multiplex PCR, lists solely in-frame clones and lacks some. The repertoire has some 34,000 clones, 97% of them found once; the top ten carry approximately 6.2%. The sequenced sample consisted of PBMCs. All receptors derive from a donor aged 10-29 years with latent tuberculosis or without tuberculosis infection. CDR3s leave out the opening cysteine and the closing phenylalanine or tryptophan. Fields, in order: J gene, clone size, CDR3 length, V gene, CDR3 protein. A clone size is listed for some rows: how often the clone was seen (once, few, many), or a class if it is expanded.

J gene: TRBJ2-6
clone size: -
CDR3 length: 15
V gene: TRBV5-4
CDR3 protein: ASSLGGPLTGANVLT

J gene: TRBJ1-3
clone size: once
CDR3 length: 12
V gene: TRBV30
CDR3 protein: AWSIQGSGNTIY

J gene: TRBJ2-5
clone size: once
CDR3 length: 11
V gene: TRBV2
CDR3 protein: ASLAGQGGTQY

J gene: TRBJ1-1
clone size: -
CDR3 length: 11
V gene: TRBV5-1
CDR3 protein: ASSFGQGSEAF

J gene: TRBJ2-7
clone size: once
CDR3 length: 17
V gene: TRBV7-2
CDR3 protein: ASSRAPGLAGGVPYEQY

J gene: TRBJ1-5
clone size: -
CDR3 length: 12
V gene: TRBV2
CDR3 protein: ASRGGSHNQPQH

J gene: TRBJ2-3
clone size: few
CDR3 length: 16
V gene: TRBV2
CDR3 protein: ASRVTQGLAGDTDTQY

J gene: TRBJ2-5
clone size: -
CDR3 length: 10
V gene: TRBV5-8
CDR3 protein: ASGHRKETQY

J gene: TRBJ1-4
clone size: -
CDR3 length: 14
V gene: TRBV9
CDR3 protein: ASSVGSGAANEKLF

J gene: TRBJ1-3
clone size: -
CDR3 length: 13
V gene: TRBV6-5
CDR3 protein: ASSYSRVSGNTIY

J gene: TRBJ2-7
clone size: -
CDR3 length: 14
V gene: TRBV7-8
CDR3 protein: ASTLGGVGLNYEQY

J gene: TRBJ2-2
clone size: once
CDR3 length: 13
V gene: TRBV5-1
CDR3 protein: ASSFGISNTGELF

J gene: TRBJ2-7
clone size: -
CDR3 length: 11
V gene: TRBV7-2
CDR3 protein: ASSETFSYEQY

J gene: TRBJ2-7
clone size: -
CDR3 length: 16
V gene: TRBV18
CDR3 protein: ASSPTYLAGGPSGEQY

J gene: TRBJ1-5
clone size: -
CDR3 length: 13
V gene: TRBV2
CDR3 protein: ASSEGRAGNQPQH

J gene: TRBJ1-3
clone size: -
CDR3 length: 13
V gene: TRBV9
CDR3 protein: ASSGGQSSGNTIY

J gene: TRBJ1-1
clone size: -
CDR3 length: 14
V gene: TRBV18
CDR3 protein: ASSPNRGRWGTEAF

J gene: TRBJ1-3
clone size: -
CDR3 length: 13
V gene: TRBV6-1
CDR3 protein: ASSDLSGIGNTIY

J gene: TRBJ2-7
clone size: -
CDR3 length: 12
V gene: TRBV21-1
CDR3 protein: ASRAAGGFYEQY

J gene: TRBJ2-2
clone size: -
CDR3 length: 17
V gene: TRBV7-9
CDR3 protein: ASSSSRLREGVNTGELF

J gene: TRBJ2-7
clone size: -
CDR3 length: 14
V gene: TRBV6-1
CDR3 protein: ASSVRGQGSSYEQY

J gene: TRBJ1-2
clone size: -
CDR3 length: 15
V gene: TRBV5-4
CDR3 protein: ASSLFTSAGVNYGYT

J gene: TRBJ2-3
clone size: -
CDR3 length: 10
V gene: TRBV13
CDR3 protein: ASSLQTDTQY

J gene: TRBJ1-1
clone size: -
CDR3 length: 13
V gene: TRBV28
CDR3 protein: ASSSAGLMNTEAF

J gene: TRBJ1-1
clone size: -
CDR3 length: 14
V gene: TRBV5-6
CDR3 protein: ASSLVLEGLNTEAF

J gene: TRBJ2-7
clone size: -
CDR3 length: 12
V gene: TRBV9
CDR3 protein: ASSVGEPTYEQY

J gene: TRBJ1-2
clone size: -
CDR3 length: 10
V gene: TRBV6-1
CDR3 protein: ASSPWGGTKT

J gene: TRBJ2-3
clone size: -
CDR3 length: 14
V gene: TRBV27
CDR3 protein: ASSLGAGRLADTQY

J gene: TRBJ2-7
clone size: -
CDR3 length: 13
V gene: TRBV10-3
CDR3 protein: AISVFGQGHYEQY

J gene: TRBJ1-2
clone size: once
CDR3 length: 11
V gene: TRBV11-2
CDR3 protein: ASSAGQGDGYT

J gene: TRBJ2-3
clone size: -
CDR3 length: 12
V gene: TRBV30
CDR3 protein: AWGTGIGTDTQY